These 31 T cell receptor beta chains were all obtained from the same sample, sequenced in a study of OX40 agonist ivuxolimab in advanced cancers. Sequencing was performed with immunoSEQ multiplex PCR; in TCRdb, only in-frame clones are kept and a portion is missing. Among tens of thousands of clones listed, 70% to 80% were seen once. The sequencing used CD4+ or CD8+ T cells sorted from blood, collected in a trial of the OX40 agonist ivuxolimab. Receptors were obtained from an adult with an advanced solid tumor such as melanoma, head and neck, liver or kidney cancer.

The chain uses TRBV5-1 and TRBJ1-5; D gene ambiguous. The CDR3 is 15 residues long. Germline V lookup: CDR1 SGHRS, CDR2 YFSETQ. V gave up 0 bases and J gave up 3 bases, with 10 bases separating them. CDR3 amino acids: CASSLEGRSNQPQHF. DNA for the CDR3: TGCGCCAGCAGCTTGGAGGGTCGGTCCAATCAGCCCCAGCATTTT. Complete variable domain (other parts from reference TRBV5-1 and TRBJ1-5): KAGVTQTPRYLIKTRGQQVTLSCSPISGHRSVSWYQQTPGQGLQFLFEYFSETQRNKGNFPGRFSGRQFSNSRSEMNVSTLELGDSALYLCASSLEGRSNQPQHFGDGTRLSIL.

V and J are TRBV5-4 and TRBJ2-5; a weak D match, TRBD2 (6 bases). CDR1 and CDR2 (germline): SGHNT, YYREEE (reference sequence). The CDR3 spans 13 residues. The ends were cut back, 3 bases at V and 11 bases at J, with 17 bases in the middle. The CDR3 DNA is TGTGCCAGCAGCTCCCCGGTGGGGGGTGAGCAGTACTTC. The encoded protein is CASSSPVGGEQYF.

The rearrangement uses TRBV9 and TRBJ1-1; D is possibly TRBD1 (6 bases). The CDR3 runs to 15 residues. Between the trimmed V and J ends, which lost 2 bases and 1 base, there was a span of 12 bases. Germline values: CDR1 SGDLS, CDR2 YYNGEE. The CDR3 DNA reads TGTGCCAGCAGCGTGGACGGGACACCGAACACTGAAGCTTTCTTT. It specifies CASSVDGTPNTEAFF.

The table lists this clone with a count of one. The J gene is TRBJ2-3, the V gene TRBV6-5, with D possibly matching TRBD2 (5 bases). The ends were cut back, 3 bases at V and 1 base at J, with 8 bases in the middle. The length of the CDR3 is 14 residues. Looked up from germline, CDR1 is MNHEY and CDR2 is SVGAGI. The CDR3 region has the DNA TGTGCCAGCAGTTATCTAGCCGGCACAGATACGCAGTATTTT. Its translation is CASSYLAGTDTQYF.

This chain joins TRBV28 and TRBJ1-2; D gene uncertain. CDR1 is MDHEN, CDR2 SYDVKM, per germline. Trimming took off 5 bases at V and 2 bases at J, with 27 bases between the two ends. This CDR3 region has 19 residues. Here the CDR3 DNA reads TGTGCCAGCAGTCGCCCAGCCGGGTCAGACCTAATAAAAAACTATGGCTACACCTTC. Protein: CASSRPAGSDLIKNYGYTF.

The chain couples TRBV5-4 to TRBJ1-4; D may be TRBD1 (5 bases). Germline values: CDR1 SGHNT, CDR2 YYREEE (reference sequence). This CDR3 is 14 amino acids long. Trimming took off 5 bases at V and 5 bases at J, with 13 bases between the two ends. CDR3 nucleotides: TGTGCCAGCAGTAGACAGAAAGAAAATGAAAAACTGTTTTTT. Encoded protein: CASSRQKENEKLFF.

The chain uses TRBV5-6 and TRBJ2-5; 7 bases match TRBD1. With 4 bases clipped from V and 11 bases from J, the junction kept 8 bases outside the gene matches. The germline V gene has CDR1 SGHDT and CDR2 YYEEEE. This CDR3 comprises 12 residues. The CDR3 coding sequence is TGTGCCAGCAGCCTGGGACAGACACATCAGTACTTC. Translating gives CASSLGQTHQYF. The full variable domain, in which reference TRBV5-6 and TRBJ2-5 provide the parts outside the CDR3, is DAGVTQSPTHLIKTRGQQVTLRCSPKSGHDTVSWYQQALGQGPQFIFQYYEEEERQRGNFPDRFSGHQFPNYSSELNVNALLLGDSALYLCASSLGQTHQYFGPGTRLLVL.

This chain connects TRBV5-5 to TRBJ1-2; no reliable D call. V lost 4 bases and J 8 bases, leaving 18 bases between the germline ends. This CDR3 region has 14 residues. The germline V gene encodes CDR1 SGHKS and CDR2 YYEKEE (reference sequence). As DNA, the CDR3 is TGTGCCAGCAGCGAACCGGGATATAGAAGAGGCTACACCTTC. Protein: CASSEPGYRRGYTF.

This clone has a handful of counts. The chain links TRBV6-1 to TRBJ2-7; TRBD1 agrees at 8 bases. Trimming cost V 9 bases and J 3 bases; bases outside gene matches: 4. CDR3 length equals 12 residues. Germline V gives CDR1 MNHNS, CDR2 SASEGT. CDR3 nucleotides: TGTGCCAGTCGACAGGGGAACTACGAGCAGTACTTC. Translating it yields CASRQGNYEQYF.

V is TRBV2 and J is TRBJ2-7, with a weak D call TRBD2 (6 bases). V lost 7 bases to trimming and J lost 6 bases, with 19 bases between them. The CDR3 runs to 14 residues. Per the germline V gene, CDR1 is SNHLY and CDR2 is FYNNEI. The CDR3 sequence is CASTPMGGPGEQYF. The CDR3 DNA sequence: TGTGCCAGCACCCCCATGGGAGGTCCTGGCGAGCAGTACTTC.

This clone was recorded a few times. The CDR3 protein is CASSFLGPYNEQFF. CDR3 bases: TGTGCCAGCAGCTTTCTGGGGCCCTACAATGAGCAGTTCTTC. This chain joins TRBV5-4 and TRBJ2-1, with D possibly matching TRBD1 (5 bases). The CDR3 contains 14 residues. V gave up 2 bases and J gave up 2 bases, with 8 bases separating them. Germline V gene lookup returns CDR1 SGHNT and CDR2 YYREEE (reference sequence).

The rearrangement uses TRBV9 and TRBJ1-4, with D unresolved. The germline V gene has CDR1 SGDLS and CDR2 YYNGEE. Trimming shortened V by 0 bases and J by 8 bases, and 11 bases separated the two germline ends. The CDR3 consists of 14 residues. The CDR3 region has the DNA TGTGCCAGCAGCGTAGATCAGCAAGTGGAAAAACTGTTTTTT. It is translated as CASSVDQQVEKLFF.

DNA for the CDR3: TGTGCCAGCAGTTATCAGGGGTCCCCCTCATTTCCTTACTTC. Translating gives CASSYQGSPSFPYF. V and J are TRBV6-6 and TRBJ2-7; possible D gene TRBD1, 6 bases. CDR1 is MNHNY and CDR2 is SVGAGI in the germline V gene (reference sequence). CDR3 size: 14 residues. Trimming left V 3 bases short and J 13 bases short, with 22 bases between.

This chain joins TRBV2 and TRBJ1-1; D gene ambiguous. Germline V gene data show CDR1 as SNHLY and CDR2 as FYNNEI. V dropped 3 bases and J dropped 11 bases, with 13 bases sitting between them. The CDR3 totals 12 residues. This CDR3 is CASSEEQLVAFF. Here the CDR3 DNA reads TGTGCCAGCAGTGAGGAACAGCTGGTGGCTTTCTTT.

The rearrangement uses TRBV27 and TRBJ2-6, with TRBD1 matching over 10 bases. CDR1 and CDR2 (germline): MNHEY, SMNVEV (reference sequence). J gave up 2 bases and V 2 bases, and 0 bases lay outside the gene matches. The CDR3 consists of 16 residues. The CDR3 region has the DNA TGTGCCAGCAGTTTAGGGACAGGGGCTGGGGCCAACGTCCTGACTTTC. Residues: CASSLGTGAGANVLTF.

This chain uses TRBV30 with TRBJ1-2, with D possibly being TRBD1 (5 bases). The CDR3 is made up of 14 amino acids. Trimming removed 2 bases at V and 8 bases at J, with 18 bases between. Germline loops: CDR1 GTSNPN, CDR2 SVGIG (reference sequence). The CDR3 DNA sequence: TGTGCCTGGAGTTTCTCCTGGGACGCCGAAGGCTACACCTTC. It translates to CAWSFSWDAEGYTF.

The V call is TRBV10-3, the J call TRBJ2-7; D perhaps matches TRBD2 (5 bases). The CDR3 runs to 14 residues. V was pared by 3 bases and J by 1 base, with 10 bases between. The germline gives CDR1 ENHRY, CDR2 SYGVKD. The CDR3 nucleotides read TGTGCCATCAGTGATAAGAGGGCATCCTACGAGCAGTACTTC. Translating gives CAISDKRASYEQYF.

The chain uses TRBV28 and TRBJ2-3; 7 bases agree with TRBD1. CDR3 size: 16 residues. Germline loops: CDR1 MDHEN, CDR2 SYDVKM. The J segment lost 4 bases and the V segment lost 6 bases, leaving 13 bases of the junction unmatched. As DNA, the CDR3 is TGTGCCAGCAGCCCAATCCAGGGGGTAGAGGCAGATACGCAGTATTTT. Encoded protein: CASSPIQGVEADTQYF.

This chain links TRBV4-1 with TRBJ2-5; maybe TRBD1 (6 bases). Germline CDR1 is MGHRA and CDR2 is YSYEKL. The CDR3 is made up of 16 amino acids. V shed 2 bases and J shed 5 bases, with 18 bases lying between them. For the CDR3, the DNA is TGCGCCAGCAGCCAATACTACTTACAGGGTGGGGAGACCCAGTACTTC. Protein product: CASSQYYLQGGETQYF.

The chain couples TRBV15 to TRBJ2-7; weak D call: TRBD1 (6 bases). The ends were cut back, 1 base at V and 0 bases at J, with 13 bases in the middle. The CDR3 is 16 amino acids. Germline V gene lookup returns CDR1 LNHNV and CDR2 YYDKDF (reference sequence). The CDR3 sequence: CATSRGLRGGSYEQYV. The CDR3 DNA follows: TGTGCCACCAGCAGAGGCCTACGAGGGGGCTCCTACGAGCAGTACGTC.

V is TRBV20-1 and J is TRBJ2-2; D gene unclear. Trimming stripped 6 bases from V and 5 bases from J, with 7 bases between. The germline V gene has CDR1 DFQATT and CDR2 SNEGSKA (reference sequence). CDR3 length: 11 residues. CDR3 residues: CSAISTGELFF. CDR3 DNA: TGCAGTGCCATTAGTACCGGGGAGCTGTTTTTT.

In its sample, this clone was seen once. The chain combines TRBV6-5 with TRBJ1-3; unclear D gene. V lost 2 bases and J 0 bases, leaving 8 bases between the germline ends. Germline CDR1 reads MNHEY; CDR2 reads SVGAGI. The CDR3 has 15 amino acids. This CDR3 reads CASSYEGNSGNTIYF. In DNA form, the CDR3 reads TGTGCCAGCAGTTACGAGGGCAACTCTGGAAACACCATATATTTT.

This clone was seen more than once but under ten times. V is TRBV30 and J is TRBJ1-1; 7 nucleotides align to TRBD1. The CDR3 is 15 amino acids. CDR1 GTSNPN and CDR2 SVGIG come from the germline V gene (reference sequence). V lost 0 bases to trimming and J lost 5 bases; unmatched junction nucleotides: 9. CDR3 amino acids: CAWSVRGRGSTEAFF. The CDR3 DNA sequence: TGTGCCTGGAGTGTACGTGGCAGGGGGTCGACTGAAGCTTTCTTT.

The V call is TRBV30, the J call TRBJ1-3; TRBD1 matches at 7 bases. CDR1 and CDR2 from the germline V gene are GTSNPN and SVGIG (reference sequence). CDR3 length: 13 amino acids. After removal of 5 bases from V and 3 bases from J, the junction contained 4 bases not matched to a gene. The CDR3 sequence: CAWQGQLGNTIYF. The CDR3 bases are TGTGCCTGGCAGGGACAGCTTGGAAACACCATATATTTT.

The chain links TRBV4-1 to TRBJ2-3; no firm D call. Per the germline V gene, CDR1 is MGHRA and CDR2 is YSYEKL. CDR3 length equals 15 residues. V dropped 3 bases and J dropped 0 bases, with 10 bases sitting between them. CDR3 sequence reads: CASSHDGLSTDTQYF. The CDR3 region has the DNA TGCGCCAGCAGCCACGACGGCCTTAGCACAGATACGCAGTATTTT.

The chain combines TRBV7-9 with TRBJ1-5, with TRBD1 as a possible D gene (6 bases). Germline V gene data show CDR1 as SEHNR and CDR2 as FQNEAQ (reference sequence). Deletions cut 3 bases from V and 2 bases from J, with 14 bases between. The CDR3 totals 16 residues. CDR3 in amino acids: CASSFWGQGGNQPQHF. CDR3 coding DNA: TGTGCCAGCAGCTTCTGGGGGCAAGGAGGCAATCAGCCCCAGCATTTT. Supplemented by reference TRBV7-9 and TRBJ1-5, the full variable domain reads DTGVSQNPRHKITKRGQNVTFRCDPISEHNRLYWYRQTLGQGPEFLTYFQNEAQLEKSRLLSDRFSAERPKGSFSTLEIQRTEQGDSAMYLCASSFWGQGGNQPQHFGDGTRLSIL.

This rearrangement joins TRBV6-1 to TRBJ1-1, with D possibly TRBD1 on 5 matching bases. The CDR3 consists of 13 residues. Between the trimmed V and J ends, which lost 4 bases and 5 bases, there was a span of 11 bases. CDR1 MNHNS and CDR2 SASEGT come from the germline V gene. The CDR3 bases are TGTGCCAGCAGTGCAGGGTGGGATACTGAAGCTTTCTTT. Encoded protein: CASSAGWDTEAFF.

The chain joins TRBV4-1 to TRBJ1-6, with a possible D match to TRBD1 (5 bases). The V gene's germline CDR1 is MGHRA and CDR2 YSYEKL. There are 17 residues in the CDR3. Trimming took off 0 bases at V and 5 bases at J, with 14 bases between the two ends. CDR3 protein: CASSQEGHLYNNSPLHF. The CDR3 DNA is TGCGCCAGCAGCCAAGAAGGACACCTCTATAATAATTCACCCCTCCACTTT.

The chain combines TRBV6-6 with TRBJ1-2; TRBD1 aligns across 10 bases. The germline V gene encodes CDR1 MNHNY and CDR2 SVGAGI (reference sequence). J gave up 8 bases and V 6 bases, and 12 bases lay outside the gene matches. The length of the CDR3 is 15 residues. The CDR3 region is CASRPGQGTSTGYTF. The DNA of the CDR3 is TGTGCCAGCAGACCGGGACAGGGGACTTCTACGGGCTACACCTTC.

This chain joins TRBV4-2 and TRBJ1-4; the D gene is possibly TRBD1 (5 bases). This CDR3 has 14 amino acids. V was shortened by 1 base and J by 7 bases, with 10 bases between the two germline ends. CDR1 is LGHNA and CDR2 is YNFKEQ in the germline V gene. CDR3 DNA: TGTGCCAGCAGCCAAGGGCAGGGTAGTGAAAAACTGTTTTTT. Protein sequence: CASSQGQGSEKLFF.

A few counts support this clone. Other DNA sequences in the same sample also yield this CDR3. This sequence joins TRBV19 and TRBJ1-1, with unresolved D. Germline CDR1 and CDR2: LNHDA and SQIVND (reference sequence). CDR3 length equals 13 residues. Deletions cut 6 bases from V and 4 bases from J, with 12 bases between. Written as DNA, the CDR3 is TGTGCCAGTAGGCCGATATTTGGCACTGAAGCTTTCTTT. It yields the protein CASRPIFGTEAFF.